What follows are 27 T cell receptor beta chains derived from one specimen sequenced in a study of read filtering for tumor transcriptome and immune sequencing. From roughly 0.4 ug of RNA, a library with molecular barcoded alpha/delta and beta/gamma adaptors was made. A single record per CDR3 protein comes from TCRdb applying MiXCR to the reads. The sample shows under 550 distinct CDR3 sequences, 70% to 90% of them seen only once. Sample: a population of CD138-negative cells sorted from bone marrow. Receptor source: a donor at least 40 years old with multiple myeloma. This table probably holds off-target reads from a library built for another chain.

Comments on this clonotype: This may be a read error: a much more frequent sequence differs by one nucleotide. The CDR3 DNA is TGTGCCAGCAGCGTGGGCGGGAGGGGACCCTACGATGAGCAGTTCTTC. The encoded protein is CASSVGGRGPYDEQFF. The V call is TRBV9, the J call TRBJ2-1, with 9 bases lining up with TRBD2. Germline V gene sequence: CDR1 SGDLS, CDR2 YYNGEE. The CDR3 runs 16 residues.

Turning to this clonotype: Mismatch with germline at one junction end may stem from a read error. The chain links TRBV5-1 to TRBJ2-1, with a possible D match to TRBD2 (6 bases). Looked up from germline, CDR1 is SGHRS and CDR2 is YFSETQ. The CDR3 totals 15 residues. The CDR3, as DNA: TGCGCCAGCAGTTTGGTATCTCGCAGGGCGGGAGAGCAGTTCTTC. Its translation is CASSLVSRRAGEQFF.

This clonotype was observed a handful of times. The chain carries TRBV7-2 and TRBJ1-5; 8 bases are a match to TRBD1. V lost 5 bases to trimming and J lost 3 bases; unmatched junction nucleotides: 6. This CDR3 has 15 amino acids. The germline CDR1 and CDR2 sequences are SGHTA and FQGNSA. The CDR3 bases are TGTGCCAGCAGCCTCGACAGGGGCATCAATCAGCCCCAGCATTTT. This gives the protein CASSLDRGINQPQHF.

The CDR3 sequence is CASSYKGGGLAGEQFF. The CDR3 region has the DNA TGTGCCAGCAGCTACAAAGGTGGGGGACTAGCGGGTGAGCAGTTCTTC. V usage is TRBV7-3 and J usage is TRBJ2-1; 12 bases match TRBD2. The CDR3 has 16 amino acids. The ends lost 4 bases at V and 9 bases at J; junction bases unmatched: 10. Per the germline V gene, CDR1 is SGHTA and CDR2 is FQGTGA.

The chain employs TRBV29-1 and TRBJ2-1, with D perhaps assigned TRBD1 or TRBD2 (5 bases each). The germline V gene encodes CDR1 SQVTM and CDR2 ANQGSEA. The CDR3 totals 13 residues. The V and J ends lost 8 bases and 8 bases respectively, with 19 bases between them. CDR3 sequence (DNA): TGCAGCCACAATGGGGACGGATCCGATGAGCAGTTCTTC. Amino acids: CSHNGDGSDEQFF.

The genes are TRBV7-2 and TRBJ2-1; D gene uncertain. V was clipped by 8 bases and J by 7 bases, with 12 bases between them. This CDR3 is built from 12 residues. Germline V gene data show CDR1 as SGHTA and CDR2 as FQGNSA. The CDR3 is CASGRSANEQFF. CDR3 nucleotide sequence: TGTGCCAGCGGCCGCAGCGCGAATGAGCAGTTCTTC. The full variable domain, its missing parts supplied by reference TRBV7-2 and TRBJ2-1, is GAGVSQSPSNKVTEKGKDVELRCDPISGHTALYWYRQSLGQGLEFLIYFQGNSAPDKSGLPSDRFSAERTGGSVSTLTIQRTQQEDSAVYLCASGRSANEQFFGPGTRLTVL.

By share, this clonotype ranks as large. The chain joins TRBV6-6 to TRBJ1-1, with D tentatively TRBD1 (5 bases). Germline-derived CDR1 and CDR2 are MNHNY and SVGAGI (reference sequence). CDR3 length: 14 residues. V lost 2 bases, J lost 6 bases, and 13 bases lay in between. The CDR3 DNA sequence: TGTGCCAGCAGTTACCTACAGGTGTCCGCTGAAGCTTTCTTT. Translated, it gives CASSYLQVSAEAFF.

V is TRBV7-2 and J is TRBJ2-3; TRBD2 agrees at 7 bases. This CDR3 is 15 amino acids long. The J segment lost 4 bases and the V segment lost 3 bases, leaving 7 bases of the junction unmatched. Germline V gene data show CDR1 as SGHTA and CDR2 as FQGNSA. Here the CDR3 DNA reads TGTGCCAGCAGCTTGGGCGGGAGTATGGCAGATACGCAGTATTTT. It translates to CASSLGGSMADTQYF. Full variable domain (remainder filled in from reference TRBV7-2 and TRBJ2-3): GAGVSQSPSNKVTEKGKDVELRCDPISGHTALYWYRQSLGQGLEFLIYFQGNSAPDKSGLPSDRFSAERTGGSVSTLTIQRTQQEDSAVYLCASSLGGSMADTQYFGPGTRLTVL.

This clonotype was recorded once. This chain connects TRBV9 to TRBJ2-5; a possible D gene is TRBD2 (6 bases). Trimming shortened V by 7 bases and J by 1 base, and 8 bases separated the two germline ends. This CDR3 has 12 amino acids. Germline V gene lookup returns CDR1 SGDLS and CDR2 YYNGEE. The CDR3 sequence is CASAGSQETQYF. The CDR3 nucleotides are TGTGCCAGCGCGGGGAGCCAAGAGACCCAGTACTTC.

The table lists this clonotype with a few counts. The CDR3 region is CASSQKASTDTQYF. The CDR3 DNA sequence: TGTGCCAGCAGCCAAAAGGCCAGCACAGATACGCAGTATTTT. The rearrangement joins TRBV7-9 to TRBJ2-3; D gene unclear. This CDR3 has 14 amino acids. The V gene's germline CDR1 is SEHNR and CDR2 FQNEAQ (reference sequence). V was pared by 5 bases and J by 0 bases, with 9 bases between.

The chain couples TRBV29-1 to TRBJ2-1; weak D call: TRBD1 (5 bases). This CDR3 contains 11 residues. Germline CDR1 SQVTM, CDR2 ANQGSEA. Deletions cut 3 bases from V and 15 bases from J, with 15 bases between. CDR3 DNA: TGCAGCGTTGATACTCCCCAGGGTCGGTTCTTC. It translates to CSVDTPQGRFF.

Sample share makes this clonotype hyperexpanded. This chain connects TRBV20-1 to TRBJ2-1; tentatively, D is TRBD2 (6 bases). CDR1 DFQATT and CDR2 SNEGSKA come from the germline V gene (reference sequence). Trimming left V 0 bases short and J 2 bases short, with 20 bases between. The CDR3 length is 18 residues. CDR3 in amino acids: CSARDFSSASETYNEQFF. In nucleotides, the CDR3 is TGCAGTGCTAGAGATTTTAGCTCCGCTAGCGAAACCTACAATGAGCAGTTCTTC.

This rearrangement joins TRBV28 to TRBJ1-1; D unclear. Germline CDR1 reads MDHEN; CDR2 reads SYDVKM. CDR3 length: 11 residues. V dropped 4 bases and J dropped 7 bases, with 7 bases sitting between them. CDR3 sequence (DNA): TGTGCCAGCAGTTGGACCCTTGAAGCTTTCTTT. It yields the protein CASSWTLEAFF.

The V and J genes are TRBV7-2 and TRBJ2-3; 8 bases are a match to TRBD1. CDR3 length: 14 residues. V was pared by 5 bases and J by 8 bases, with 9 bases of the junction left unmatched. The V gene's germline CDR1 is SGHTA and CDR2 FQGNSA. CDR3 residues: CASSDGQGGLTQYF. Here the CDR3 DNA reads TGTGCCAGCAGCGACGGACAGGGTGGTCTTACGCAGTATTTT.

This clonotype turned up a few times. CDR3 nucleotide sequence: TGTGCCAGCAGCCAAAGAGGTAACCCCTACAATGAGCAGTTCTTC. This codes for CASSQRGNPYNEQFF. The rearrangement uses TRBV3-1 and TRBJ2-1; D unclear. Trimming left V 2 bases short and J 2 bases short, with 10 bases between. Looked up from germline, CDR1 is LGHDT and CDR2 is YNNKEL (reference sequence). This CDR3 is 15 amino acids long.

The chain has TRBV7-3 and TRBJ2-1; weak D call: TRBD2 (7 bases). This CDR3 spans 20 amino acids. Per germline, CDR1 SGHTA and CDR2 FQGTGA. The V end lost 5 bases, the J end lost 0 bases, and 26 bases lay between the germline ends. The CDR3 sequence: CASSPGTLMGGKSSYNEQFF. The CDR3 DNA reads TGTGCCAGCAGCCCCGGGACACTTATGGGGGGGAAAAGCTCCTACAATGAGCAGTTCTTC.

This chain uses TRBV29-1 with TRBJ2-7; TRBD2 agrees at 8 bases. V shed 5 bases and J 3 bases; nucleotides not matched to a gene: 6. Germline-derived CDR1 and CDR2 are SQVTM and ANQGSEA. This CDR3 region has 13 residues. Here the CDR3 reads CSVSSGPNYEQYF. The CDR3, as DNA: TGCAGCGTTTCTAGCGGGCCCAACTACGAGCAGTACTTC.

V usage is TRBV12-3 or TRBV12-4 and J usage is TRBJ2-2; tentatively, D is TRBD2 (5 bases). The CDR3 extends over 14 amino acids. Trimming shortened V by 5 bases and J by 5 bases, and 12 bases separated the two germline ends. This CDR3 reads CASSPTPGTGELFF. In DNA form, the CDR3 reads TGTGCCAGCAGTCCTACCCCGGGGACCGGGGAGCTGTTTTTT.

This rearrangement joins TRBV20-1 to TRBJ2-1; D not certain. Trimming pared 7 bases from V and 0 bases from J, leaving 13 bases between. The CDR3 is 14 residues long. The germline V gene encodes CDR1 DFQATT and CDR2 SNEGSKA (reference sequence). Here the CDR3 DNA reads TGCAGTGGGGAACTGACGAGCTCCTACAATGAGCAGTTCTTC. It is translated as CSGELTSSYNEQFF.

This clonotype is labeled hyperexpanded. The chain employs TRBV12-3 or TRBV12-4 and TRBJ1-1, with D hard to call. The CDR3 is 12 amino acids. Trimming left V 5 bases short and J 4 bases short, with 8 bases between. This CDR3 is CASSPRTTEAFF. The CDR3 DNA follows: TGTGCCAGCAGTCCCCGGACCACTGAAGCTTTCTTT.

A few counts support this clonotype. The CDR3 DNA follows: TGTGCCAGCAGTGAAGTGGACAATCAGCCCCAGCATTTT. Translated: CASSEVDNQPQHF. The chain links TRBV6-6 to TRBJ1-5, with D unresolved. The germline V gene encodes CDR1 MNHNY and CDR2 SVGAGI (reference sequence). Trimming cost V 5 bases and J 3 bases, with 8 bases left between them. The CDR3 extends over 13 amino acids.

The genes are TRBV12-3 or TRBV12-4 and TRBJ2-4; possibly TRBD1 for D (6 bases). V lost 5 bases to trimming and J lost 0 bases, with 11 bases between them. There are 15 residues in the CDR3. As DNA, the CDR3 is TGTGCCAGCAGTGAACGGACAGTAGCCAAAAACATTCAGTACTTC. Protein: CASSERTVAKNIQYF.

This clonotype has only a few counts. V gene TRBV7-3 combines with J gene TRBJ2-7; 7 nucleotides match TRBD1. Germline V lookup: CDR1 SGHTA, CDR2 FQGTGA. The trim removed 5 bases at V and 6 bases at J, leaving 10 bases unmatched. The CDR3 has 14 residues. CDR3 coding DNA: TGTGCCAGCAGCCCAGGGACAGTTCTCGGCGAGCAGTACTTC. Protein: CASSPGTVLGEQYF.

The chain recombines TRBV23-1 with TRBJ1-5; D is ambiguous. TRBV23-1 is labeled an ORF, and its function is uncertain. V gave up 3 bases and J gave up 3 bases, with 9 bases separating them. The CDR3 spans 14 residues. The CDR3 sequence: CASSQLGSNQPQHF. The CDR3 DNA reads TGCGCCAGCAGTCAGTTGGGATCCAATCAGCCCCAGCATTTT.

Only one count was recorded for this clonotype. V is TRBV28 and J is TRBJ2-1, with D perhaps TRBD2 (6 bases). This CDR3 spans 16 amino acids. Between the trimmed V and J ends, which lost 5 bases and 0 bases, there was a span of 14 bases. Germline CDR1 is MDHEN and CDR2 is SYDVKM. The CDR3 here is CASSLVAASSYNEQFF. For the CDR3, the DNA is TGTGCCAGCAGTCTAGTAGCGGCCAGCTCCTACAATGAGCAGTTCTTC.

This chain uses TRBV7-2 with TRBJ2-1, with a weak D call TRBD2 (5 bases). The germline V and J ends were trimmed by 2 bases and 5 bases, with 10 bases remaining between them. Germline CDR1 is SGHTA and CDR2 is FQGNSA. The CDR3 has 14 residues. CDR3 sequence (DNA): TGTGCCAGCAGCTTAACCGCTAGCAACAATGAGCAGTTCTTC. Translation gives CASSLTASNNEQFF.

This chain uses TRBV15 with TRBJ2-1; D may be TRBD2 (6 bases). The V end was cut by 5 bases, the J end by 5 bases, with 19 bases between. This CDR3 contains 16 residues. From germline, CDR1 is LNHNV and CDR2 YYDKDF (reference sequence). CDR3 DNA: TGTGCCACCAGCCTGACCCCGGGACTCCTCCACAATGAGCAGTTCTTC. Protein sequence: CATSLTPGLLHNEQFF.